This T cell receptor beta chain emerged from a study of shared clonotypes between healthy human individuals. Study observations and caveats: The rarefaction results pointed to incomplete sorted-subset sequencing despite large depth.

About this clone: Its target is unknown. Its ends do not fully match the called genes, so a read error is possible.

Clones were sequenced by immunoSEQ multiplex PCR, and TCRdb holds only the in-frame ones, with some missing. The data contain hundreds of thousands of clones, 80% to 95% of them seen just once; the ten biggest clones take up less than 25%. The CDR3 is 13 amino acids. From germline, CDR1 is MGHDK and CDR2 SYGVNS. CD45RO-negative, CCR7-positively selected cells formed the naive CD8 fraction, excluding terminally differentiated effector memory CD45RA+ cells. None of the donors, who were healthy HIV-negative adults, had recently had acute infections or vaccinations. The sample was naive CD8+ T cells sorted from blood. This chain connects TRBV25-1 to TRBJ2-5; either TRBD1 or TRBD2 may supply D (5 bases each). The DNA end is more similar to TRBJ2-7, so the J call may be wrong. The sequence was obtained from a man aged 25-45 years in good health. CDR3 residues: CASRGAGGYEQYF. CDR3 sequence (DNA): TGTGCAAGCAGAGGGGCGGGCGGCTACGAGCAGTACTTC.